The 13 T cell receptor beta chains in this list originate from one sample, sequenced in a study of control samples from healthy donors and cancer patients. Using immunoSEQ multiplex PCR, the repertoire was profiled, and TCRdb retains in-frame clones only, with some absent. The sample includes about 100,000 clones, 80% to 90% seen only once; the top ten take around an eighth. The sequencing sample was made of blood. The receptors derive from a man aged 25-45 years in good health.

The rearrangement uses TRBV5-1 and TRBJ2-7; D may correspond to TRBD1 or TRBD2 (5 bases each). Looked up from germline, CDR1 is SGHRS and CDR2 is YFSETQ. Trimming removed 4 bases from V and 0 bases from J, with 8 bases in between. The CDR3 contains 13 residues. CDR3 coding DNA: TGCGCCAGCAGCGGGGACGGCTCCTACGAGCAGTACTTC. Translating it yields CASSGDGSYEQYF. Variable domain in full (rest from reference TRBV5-1 and TRBJ2-7): KAGVTQTPRYLIKTRGQQVTLSCSPISGHRSVSWYQQTPGQGLQFLFEYFSETQRNKGNFPGRFSGRQFSNSRSEMNVSTLELGDSALYLCASSGDGSYEQYFGPGTRLTVT.

The rearrangement links TRBV11-2 to TRBJ2-7; the D gene is possibly TRBD1 (5 bases). Germline V CDR1 and CDR2: SGHAT, FQNNGV. The V end was cut by 3 bases, the J end by 2 bases, with 11 bases between. This CDR3 is 14 amino acids long. CDR3 DNA sequence: TGTGCCAGCAGCTTTCAGGGTACGGCCTACGAGCAGTACTTC. Translating gives CASSFQGTAYEQYF.

The gene calls are TRBV7-3 and TRBJ2-3, with 10 bases matching TRBD2. CDR1 and CDR2 (germline): SGHTA, FQGTGA. The CDR3 runs to 16 residues. With V trimmed by 3 bases and J by 6 bases, 9 bases remained unmatched. CDR3 in amino acids: CASSFGLAVSLDTQYF. CDR3 nucleotide sequence: TGTGCCAGCAGCTTCGGACTAGCGGTTTCGTTGGATACGCAGTATTTT.

The genes are TRBV12-3 or TRBV12-4 and TRBJ1-2; no firm D call. The CDR3 runs 13 residues. V was cut by 2 bases and J by 9 bases, with 13 bases left in between. CDR3 amino acids: CASSLSRGDSYTF. As DNA, the CDR3 is TGTGCCAGCAGTTTATCTCGCGGGGATAGCTACACCTTC.

The V gene is TRBV28, the J gene TRBJ1-5; D not resolved. From germline, CDR1 is MDHEN and CDR2 SYDVKM. The CDR3 has 12 residues. CDR3: CGARSNIQPQHF. CDR3 nucleotides: TGTGGGGCCCGGTCGAATATTCAGCCCCAGCATTTT. The whole variable domain, remainder taken from reference TRBV28 and TRBJ1-5, is DVKVTQSSRYLVKRTGEKVFLECVQDMDHENMFWYRQDPGLGLRLIYFSYDVKMKEKGDIPEGYSVSREKKERFSLILESASTNQTSMYLCGARSNIQPQHFGDGTRLSIL.

This clone has just one count. This chain joins TRBV6-1 and TRBJ1-2; TRBD1 agrees at 8 bases. Germline CDR1 and CDR2: MNHNS and SASEGT. The CDR3 is 18 residues long. Trimming removed 2 bases from V and 3 bases from J; junction bases left unmatched: 14. In nucleotides, the CDR3 is TGTGCCAGCAGTGAACGAGGACAGGGCGGTTGGTTTGACTATGGCTACACCTTC. Translating gives CASSERGQGGWFDYGYTF.

The chain recombines TRBV6-6 with TRBJ1-5; 7 bases are shared with TRBD1. Trimming cost V 7 bases and J 3 bases; bases outside gene matches: 3. This CDR3 is 13 amino acids long. Germline CDR1 reads MNHNY; CDR2 reads SVGAGI (reference sequence). DNA of the CDR3: TGTGCCAGCAAAGGACAGGCCAATCAGCCCCAGCATTTT. The encoded protein is CASKGQANQPQHF.

This sequence joins TRBV19 and TRBJ1-6; 7 bases agree with TRBD1. The CDR3 is 17 amino acids. Germline V gives CDR1 LNHDA, CDR2 SQIVND (reference sequence). The V segment lost 4 bases and the J segment 7 bases; nucleotides outside the gene matches: 13. The CDR3 region is CASSTSTGANLNSPLHF. CDR3 DNA: TGTGCCAGTAGTACATCAACAGGGGCTAACCTCAATTCACCCCTCCACTTT.

The chain has TRBV27 and TRBJ2-5, with a weak D call TRBD1 (5 bases). This CDR3 spans 16 amino acids. V gave up 2 bases and J gave up 3 bases, with 16 bases separating them. Per the germline V gene, CDR1 is MNHEY and CDR2 is SMNVEV (reference sequence). CDR3 coding DNA: TGTGCCAGCAGTTTAATTCCCACAGGCCCAAAAGAGACCCAGTACTTC. It encodes CASSLIPTGPKETQYF.

In its sample, this clone was seen once. The rearrangement links TRBV27 to TRBJ2-2; 9 positions match TRBD2. The ends lost 3 bases at V and 0 bases at J; junction bases unmatched: 8. The CDR3 loop spans 18 amino acids. Per germline, CDR1 MNHEY and CDR2 SMNVEV (reference sequence). The CDR3 sequence: CASSFYPPSGANTGELFF. For the CDR3, the DNA is TGTGCCAGCAGTTTCTACCCTCCTAGCGGGGCGAACACCGGGGAGCTGTTTTTT.

The chain couples TRBV7-8 to TRBJ2-7, with 9 bases that match TRBD2. Unmatched junction bases numbered 9, after V lost 6 bases and J lost 3 bases. Germline V gene sequence: CDR1 SGHVS, CDR2 FQNEAQ. The CDR3 totals 15 residues. The CDR3 spells CASRYLAGEGYEQYF. The DNA of the CDR3 is TGTGCCAGCAGATACTTAGCGGGAGAAGGCTACGAGCAGTACTTC.

The CDR3 DNA follows: TGCGCCAGCAGCTTGCCAGCGGCGGGGACCCAGTACTTC. Protein sequence: CASSLPAAGTQYF. V is TRBV5-1 and J is TRBJ2-5; a possible D gene is TRBD2 (5 bases). This CDR3 contains 13 residues. V was cut by 1 base and J by 7 bases, with 11 bases left in between. Germline values: CDR1 SGHRS, CDR2 YFSETQ. Drawing the rest from reference TRBV5-1 and TRBJ2-5, the complete variable domain is KAGVTQTPRYLIKTRGQQVTLSCSPISGHRSVSWYQQTPGQGLQFLFEYFSETQRNKGNFPGRFSGRQFSNSRSEMNVSTLELGDSALYLCASSLPAAGTQYFGPGTRLLVL.

This clone is labeled medium-sized (0.01 to 0.1%). The chain couples TRBV4-1 to TRBJ2-5, with D perhaps matching TRBD2 (6 bases). The CDR3 contains 16 residues. The V end lost 8 bases, the J end lost 3 bases, and 22 bases lay between the germline ends. Germline CDR1 reads MGHRA; CDR2 reads YSYEKL. The CDR3 loop reads CASSWLHGEREETQYF. As DNA, the CDR3 is TGCGCCAGCTCTTGGCTTCACGGAGAGCGGGAAGAGACCCAGTACTTC.